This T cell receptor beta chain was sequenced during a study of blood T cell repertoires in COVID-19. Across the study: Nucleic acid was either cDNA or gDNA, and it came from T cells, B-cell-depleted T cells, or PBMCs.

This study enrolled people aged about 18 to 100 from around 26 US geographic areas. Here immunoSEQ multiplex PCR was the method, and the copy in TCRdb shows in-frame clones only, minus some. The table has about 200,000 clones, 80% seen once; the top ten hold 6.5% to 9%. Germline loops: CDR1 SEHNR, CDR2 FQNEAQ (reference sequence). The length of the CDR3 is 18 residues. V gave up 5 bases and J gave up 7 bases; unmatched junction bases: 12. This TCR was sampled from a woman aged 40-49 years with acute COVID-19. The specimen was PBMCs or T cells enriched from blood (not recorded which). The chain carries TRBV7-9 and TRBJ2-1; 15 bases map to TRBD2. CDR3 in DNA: TGTGCCAGCAGCGAAGGACTAGCGGGAGGGCACATTAGGAATGAGCAGTTCTTC. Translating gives CASSEGLAGGHIRNEQFF.